This T cell receptor beta chain appears in the sequencing data of a study of T cell repertoires in cytomegalovirus infection. In the case of this clonotype: Its antigen is as yet unknown.

Looked up from germline, CDR1 is SGHVS and CDR2 is FNYEAQ. The CDR3 is 16 amino acids. The V end was cut by 0 bases, the J end by 6 bases, with 18 bases between. TCRdb reprocessed the reads with MiXCR, giving one entry per CDR3 protein. The sample holds about a million distinct CDR3 sequences, 30% to 40% seen once. General study findings and limits: HLA-C-restricted TCR beta clonotypes specific for CMV led the ex vivo response. Summed public TCR beta family frequency identified CMV carriers bearing the relevant HLA.

The source of this sequence is a human donor in good health (CMV status not recorded). Some clones in this sample may be carry-over from other donors' samples. This chain connects TRBV7-6 to TRBJ2-7; no clear D. This sample comprised cultured CD8+ T cells from PBMCs, obtained from culture after CMV antigen stimulation. CDR3 amino acids: CASSLAVGPTTFEQYF. Written as DNA, the CDR3 is TGTGCCAGCAGCTTAGCGGTAGGCCCAACTACTTTCGAGCAGTACTTC. The variable domain in full, completed from reference TRBV7-6 and TRBJ2-7, reads GAGVSQSPRYKVTKRGQDVALRCDPISGHVSLYWYRQALGQGPEFLTYFNYEAQQDKSGLPNDRFSAERPEGSISTLTIQRTEQRDSAMYRCASSLAVGPTTFEQYFGPGTRLTVT.